This T cell receptor beta chain was identified in a study of regulatory T cells in long-lasting Graves disease. Whole-study context: Graves' patients, newly diagnosed, had taken antithyroid drugs under 3 months.

This clonotype was counted at least ten times. V was pared by 2 bases and J by 2 bases, with 5 bases of the junction left unmatched. CDR1 and CDR2 (germline): SQVTM, ANQGSEA. This CDR3 spans 14 amino acids. As for time point: newly diagnosed GD, antithyroid drugs for less than 3 months. PBMC RNA served as the TCR library source. In building TCR beta libraries, iRepertoire HTBI primers were used together with Arm-PCR of CDR3 regions. TCRdb fed the multiplex PCR reads into MiXCR, producing one record per CDR3 protein. The sample consists of a few hundred thousand distinct CDR3 sequences, roughly 17% of them appearing once. This sample also belongs to another study, concerning T cells in Graves' hyperthyroidism and ophthalmopathy. That study adds: RT-PCR in the first round (using the HTBI primer set) targeted the TCR CDR3.

The gene calls are TRBV29-1 and TRBJ2-7, with TRBD1 matching over 8 bases. This specimen was peripheral blood mononuclear cells (PBMCs), taken at new diagnosis, from a patient treated with antithyroid drugs. The source is a man aged 40-50 years with Graves disease. CDR3 sequence (DNA): TGCAGCGTTGAAACCCAGGGGGCGGCCTACGAGCAGTACTTC. Protein: CSVETQGAAYEQYF.